This entry lists 27 T cell receptor beta chains sequenced from one sample in a study of blood T cell repertoires in COVID-19. TCRdb keeps only in-frame clones here, not all; method: immunoSEQ multiplex PCR. The sample records 310,000 or so clones, over 80% being singletons. Sequenced: PBMCs or T cells enriched from blood (not recorded which). The receptors originated from a woman between 18 and 30 years old who had recovered from COVID-19.

This rearrangement joins TRBV28 to TRBJ1-1, with D possibly matching TRBD1 (6 bases). The CDR3 has 12 amino acids. V was clipped by 6 bases and J by 5 bases, with 10 bases between them. CDR1 is MDHEN, CDR2 SYDVKM, per germline. CDR3 amino acids: CASRDSTTEAFF. CDR3 sequence (DNA): TGTGCCAGCAGGGACAGTACGACTGAAGCTTTCTTT.

This clone came up once. The chain employs TRBV11-3 and TRBJ2-1, with 10 bases matching TRBD2. Germline values: CDR1 SGHNT, CDR2 YENEEA. J was trimmed by 8 bases and V by 1 base; bases with no gene match: 8. The CDR3 totals 16 residues. This chain's CDR3 is CASSLGSSGGRDEQFF. DNA for the CDR3: TGTGCCAGCAGCTTAGGTAGTAGCGGGGGGCGGGATGAGCAGTTCTTC.

The chain joins TRBV28 to TRBJ1-2; the D is unclear. The germline gives CDR1 MDHEN, CDR2 SYDVKM. V lost 3 bases, J lost 4 bases, and 12 bases lay in between. The CDR3 covers 14 residues. The CDR3 DNA reads as TGTGCCAGCAGTTTGTTCGGGGTCCCCTATGGCTACACCTTC. Amino acids: CASSLFGVPYGYTF.

V is TRBV29-1 and J is TRBJ1-4; 7 positions match TRBD1. CDR1 and CDR2 (germline): SQVTM, ANQGSEA. The CDR3 extends over 14 amino acids. With V trimmed by 7 bases and J by 4 bases, 9 bases remained unmatched. This CDR3 reads CSARRTGYNEKLFF. The DNA of the CDR3 is TGCAGCGCCCGGAGGACAGGCTATAATGAAAAACTGTTTTTT. Combining the CDR3 with reference TRBV29-1 and TRBJ1-4 gives the whole variable domain SAVISQKPSRDICQRGTSLTIQCQVDSQVTMMFWYRQQPGQSLTLIATANQGSEATYESGFVIDKFPISRPNLTFSTLTVSNMSPEDSSIYLCSARRTGYNEKLFFGSGTQLSVL.

Only one count was recorded for this clone. The chain has TRBV9 and TRBJ1-1; D uncertain. Germline V gene lookup returns CDR1 SGDLS and CDR2 YYNGEE. V was pared by 4 bases and J by 4 bases, with 23 bases between. The CDR3 sequence is 17 residues long. The CDR3 sequence is CASSRNPYKSSGTEAFF. CDR3 nucleotide sequence: TGTGCCAGCAGCAGAAACCCCTATAAGTCGTCGGGCACTGAAGCTTTCTTT.

V gene TRBV18 combines with J gene TRBJ1-1, with TRBD1 matching over 9 bases. The CDR3 is made up of 17 amino acids. The V gene's germline CDR1 is KGHSH and CDR2 LQKENI. After removal of 4 bases from V and 4 bases from J, the junction contained 13 bases not matched to a gene. The CDR3 sequence is CASSLTGQGPGSTEAFF. The CDR3 region has the DNA TGTGCCAGCTCACTTACCGGACAGGGGCCGGGGAGCACTGAAGCTTTCTTT.

V and J are TRBV5-1 and TRBJ2-7; D is possibly TRBD2 (5 bases). This CDR3 region has 15 residues. The germline gives CDR1 SGHRS, CDR2 YFSETQ. V was clipped by 0 bases and J by 5 bases, with 15 bases between them. The CDR3 nucleotides read TGCGCCAGCAGCTTGGCCCCCGAGGTCGGGGACGAGCAGTACTTC. Its translation is CASSLAPEVGDEQYF. Looking up the rest from reference TRBV5-1 and TRBJ2-7 gives the full variable domain: KAGVTQTPRYLIKTRGQQVTLSCSPISGHRSVSWYQQTPGQGLQFLFEYFSETQRNKGNFPGRFSGRQFSNSRSEMNVSTLELGDSALYLCASSLAPEVGDEQYFGPGTRLTVT.

This clone was picked up one time. The CDR3 loop reads CASSQSGVQETQYF. CDR3 in DNA: TGTGCCAGCAGCCAATCCGGGGTCCAAGAGACCCAGTACTTC. The V call is TRBV11-2, the J call TRBJ2-5; perhaps TRBD2 as D (5 bases). V dropped 5 bases and J dropped 1 base, with 11 bases sitting between them. This CDR3 has 14 amino acids. The germline V gene has CDR1 SGHAT and CDR2 FQNNGV.

V usage is TRBV10-1 and J usage is TRBJ2-5; 10 positions match TRBD2. The V gene end was trimmed by 7 bases and the J gene end by 2 bases; junction bases not matched to a gene: 16. This CDR3 spans 18 amino acids. Germline lookup yields CDR1 WNHNN and CDR2 SYGVQD (reference sequence). Here the CDR3 reads CASTTRLAGSLPQETQYF. In DNA form, the CDR3 reads TGCGCCAGCACCACAAGACTAGCGGGCTCCCTCCCACAAGAGACCCAGTACTTC.

The CDR3 here is CASSYSGRRYF. The CDR3 DNA reads TGTGCCAGCAGTTACTCCGGGAGGAGGTACTTC. This chain uses TRBV6-5 with TRBJ2-7; TRBD2 aligns across 7 bases. V lost 0 bases to trimming and J lost 12 bases; unmatched junction nucleotides: 2. This CDR3 spans 11 amino acids. Germline CDR1 MNHEY, CDR2 SVGAGI.

V usage is TRBV4-1 and J usage is TRBJ1-5; the D gene is possibly TRBD1 (6 bases). Germline values: CDR1 MGHRA, CDR2 YSYEKL. The length of the CDR3 is 19 residues. Trimming shortened V by 0 bases and J by 0 bases, and 18 bases separated the two germline ends. CDR3 DNA: TGCGCCAGCAGCCAAGATCCTTATTCGGACAGTTATAGCAATCAGCCCCAGCATTTT. Amino acids: CASSQDPYSDSYSNQPQHF.

This chain uses TRBV11-3 with TRBJ2-1; the D gene is possibly TRBD2 (5 bases). The germline V gene has CDR1 SGHNT and CDR2 YENEEA. This CDR3 has 15 amino acids. Between the trimmed V and J ends, which lost 2 bases and 0 bases, there was a span of 8 bases. CDR3 coding DNA: TGTGCCAGCAGCTTAACGGGATCCTCCTACAATGAGCAGTTCTTC. Translated, it gives CASSLTGSSYNEQFF.

The chain combines TRBV7-2 with TRBJ2-7; TRBD1 matches 7 bases. CDR1 SGHTA and CDR2 FQGNSA come from the germline V gene. This CDR3 is 15 amino acids long. Unmatched junction bases numbered 10, after V lost 5 bases and J lost 3 bases. CDR3 sequence (DNA): TGTGCCAGCAGCCGGATCATGACAGGGTTCTACGAGCAGTACTTC. It encodes CASSRIMTGFYEQYF.

This clone was observed once. CDR3 DNA sequence: TGTGCCAGCAGTCAGAGAGGTTACACTGAAGCTTTCTTT. Its translation: CASSQRGYTEAFF. The chain is built from TRBV27 and TRBJ1-1; D gene ambiguous. This CDR3 spans 13 amino acids. Germline values: CDR1 MNHEY, CDR2 SMNVEV (reference sequence). V was cut by 5 bases and J by 3 bases, with 10 bases left in between.

This chain uses TRBV12-3 or TRBV12-4 with TRBJ1-1, with a possible D match to TRBD1 (5 bases). Trimming took 5 bases from V and 8 from J, leaving 12 bases between them. This CDR3 is built from 12 residues. CDR3 loop: CASSEYRIEAFF. CDR3 nucleotides: TGTGCCAGCAGTGAGTACAGGATCGAAGCTTTCTTT.

This clone was seen once. The chain is built from TRBV19 and TRBJ2-2; perhaps TRBD2 as D (6 bases). With 3 bases removed from V and 4 bases from J, the gap between germline ends came to 9 bases. CDR1 is LNHDA and CDR2 is SQIVND in the germline V gene (reference sequence). The CDR3 runs to 14 residues. The CDR3 coding sequence is TGTGCCAGTAGTATCGGGGGTGGCACCGGGGAGCTGTTTTTT. It codes for CASSIGGGTGELFF.

The chain recombines TRBV7-9 with TRBJ2-2, with D possibly being TRBD2 (5 bases). The CDR3 covers 14 residues. Germline CDR1 SEHNR, CDR2 FQNEAQ (reference sequence). V dropped 3 bases and J dropped 14 bases, with 19 bases sitting between them. In nucleotides, the CDR3 is TGTGCCAGCAGCTTTAATGAAATTTGGGGAGAACTGTTTTTT. Its translation is CASSFNEIWGELFF.

The table lists this clone with a count of one. The chain combines TRBV27 with TRBJ1-2; D ambiguous. With 2 bases removed from V and 6 bases from J, the gap between germline ends came to 10 bases. The CDR3 has 13 amino acids. Per germline, CDR1 MNHEY and CDR2 SMNVEV (reference sequence). In nucleotides, the CDR3 is TGTGCCAGCAGTTTAGATTCCGGGAATGGCTACACCTTC. The encoded protein is CASSLDSGNGYTF.

The J gene is TRBJ1-2, the V gene TRBV2; D perhaps matches TRBD1 (5 bases). Trimming shortened V by 6 bases and J by 4 bases, and 21 bases separated the two germline ends. This CDR3 spans 16 amino acids. The germline gives CDR1 SNHLY, CDR2 FYNNEI. For the CDR3, the DNA is TGTGCCAGCAGCCCGGACCGGGGGAGGGTTAGCTATGGCTACACCTTC. It is translated as CASSPDRGRVSYGYTF.

CDR3 sequence reads: CATSREPTGGNTIYF. The CDR3 DNA follows: TGTGCCACCAGCAGAGAACCGACAGGCGGAAACACCATATATTTT. The chain links TRBV15 to TRBJ1-3; maybe TRBD1 (6 bases). V lost 0 bases, J lost 4 bases, and 10 bases lay in between. CDR1 is LNHNV and CDR2 is YYDKDF in the germline V gene (reference sequence). This CDR3 region has 15 residues.

This chain uses TRBV7-3 with TRBJ2-2; 7 bases map to TRBD1. V dropped 1 base and J dropped 3; count of bases not matched to a gene: 11. Germline values: CDR1 SGHTA, CDR2 FQGTGA. The CDR3 has 18 residues. CDR3 loop: CASSLNVRKGGDTGELFF. The CDR3 DNA sequence: TGTGCCAGCAGCTTAAATGTTCGGAAAGGGGGCGACACCGGGGAGCTGTTTTTT.

This chain connects TRBV27 to TRBJ1-2; D perhaps matches TRBD1 (6 bases). V was cut by 2 bases and J by 5 bases, with 9 bases left in between. The germline V gene encodes CDR1 MNHEY and CDR2 SMNVEV (reference sequence). CDR3 length: 13 residues. The CDR3 protein is CASSLNRVYGYTF. The CDR3 nucleotides read TGTGCCAGCAGTTTAAACAGGGTTTATGGCTACACCTTC.

The rearrangement uses TRBV18 and TRBJ2-5; tentative D call: TRBD2 (5 bases). CDR3 size: 13 residues. Germline V gene lookup returns CDR1 KGHSH and CDR2 LQKENI. The ends were cut back, 6 bases at V and 4 bases at J, with 12 bases in the middle. The CDR3 DNA reads TGTGCCAGCTCGGGCCTAGCTTTAGAGACCCAGTACTTC. Protein sequence: CASSGLALETQYF.

This clone was seen once. This chain uses TRBV11-2 with TRBJ2-2, with TRBD2 matching over 7 bases. CDR3 length: 15 amino acids. The germline V gene encodes CDR1 SGHAT and CDR2 FQNNGV. Unmatched junction bases numbered 0, after V lost 2 bases and J lost 0 bases. CDR3 in DNA: TGTGCCAGCAGCTTAAGCGGGACGAACACCGGGGAGCTGTTTTTT. This gives the protein CASSLSGTNTGELFF.

The chain joins TRBV6-7 to TRBJ2-1; TRBD2 matches at 12 bases. TRBV6-7 is an ORF, and what it does is uncertain. This CDR3 has 17 residues. After removal of 2 bases from V and 8 bases from J, the junction contained 10 bases not matched to a gene. The CDR3 region is CASSYPTSGRFGDEQFF. For the CDR3, the DNA is TGTGCCAGCAGTTACCCTACTAGCGGGAGGTTTGGGGATGAGCAGTTCTTC.

The CDR3 sequence is CASSRTGGNTEAFF. CDR3 bases: TGTGCCAGCAGCCGAACAGGGGGTAACACTGAAGCTTTCTTT. The genes are TRBV9 and TRBJ1-1, with TRBD1 matching 8 bases. The germline gives CDR1 SGDLS, CDR2 YYNGEE. CDR3 length: 14 amino acids. V gave up 4 bases and J gave up 2 bases; unmatched junction bases: 4.

The chain has TRBV19 and TRBJ2-5; TRBD1 matches 7 bases. The V segment lost 4 bases and the J segment 3 bases; nucleotides outside the gene matches: 5. CDR1 and CDR2 from the germline V gene are LNHDA and SQIVND (reference sequence). The CDR3 runs 14 residues. The CDR3 here is CASSRQGVEETQYF. The CDR3 DNA follows: TGTGCCAGTAGTAGACAGGGTGTGGAAGAGACCCAGTACTTC.